This T cell receptor (beta chain) is drawn from a study of blood T cell repertoires in COVID-19. Germline V gene lookup returns CDR1 SGHRS and CDR2 YFSETQ. This CDR3 has 15 residues. The V gene end was trimmed by 7 bases and the J gene end by 7 bases; junction bases not matched to a gene: 10. Only in-frame clones appear in the TCRdb table, and some are missing; sequencing was by immunoSEQ multiplex PCR. The sample carries roughly 230,000 clones, 84% recorded once. The clonotype comes from a man aged 50 or older with acute or convalescent COVID-19. This chain links TRBV5-1 with TRBJ2-1; 11 bases agree with TRBD1. Specimen: peripheral blood. CDR3 nucleotides: TGCGCCAGCCAACCGGGACAGGGGGATGGGAATGAGCAGTTCTTC. It yields the protein CASQPGQGDGNEQFF.